The entry below gives a single T cell receptor (beta chain) sequence along with its context. Its antigen is unknown. The input lacks base qualities; no much larger clone sits a single base away. Donors formed part of the validation cohort, which comprised 120 subjects and was distinct from the first cohort of 670 or so subjects. The protocol used for the library was the immunoSEQ multiplex PCR assay. In the paper's pipeline: To diagnose cytomegalovirus status from the catalog of TCR beta chain sequences, a statistical classification framework was built. TCRdb took over this immuneACCESS table, retaining in-frame rearrangements with V and J assigned. Such tables are incomplete; in checked studies, under half of the missing clones stem from an unresolved V gene, and the remainder is unexplained. The V and J calls and the clone size are those of that table, but D and trimming were determined from the DNA. Recorded for this sample are 260,000 or so clones; approximately 90% of them occurred a single time. The ten top clones hold 0.92% of the sample.

This specimen belongs to a study of cytomegalovirus exposure and HLA in healthy donors (dated by TCRdb to 2017 to 2019). The study in broad terms: The 650 to 750 repertoires of the first cohort and the 95 to 150 validation repertoires were produced on the same platform, according to a later analysis. Along with the roughly 710-subject first cohort, a separate validation cohort of over a hundred different subjects was used. High-throughput TCR immunosequencing, statistical association of individual TCRs with disease status, and machine learning were combined to predict cytomegalovirus infection status. The study aimed to test whether signatures of past pathogen exposure could be identified by cataloging public T cell receptors.

General conclusions and limits of the study: The classifier was reported to diagnose cytomegalovirus status with high specificity and sensitivity in both the original cohort and the validation cohort. A total of fewer than 200 TCR beta chains were listed by the study as associated with cytomegalovirus. The authors suggested that the approach could potentially be generalized to other disease states and immunological phenotypes. Across donors, most TCR sequences were observed very rarely, whereas some public TCRs were present in many individuals. The validation cohort had no HLA typing available for a later analysis, so co-occurrence within that cohort was assessed over all 130 or so repertoires. A later analysis found that TCRs clustered in the first cohort also tended to co-occur in the roughly 120 validation repertoires, with more than 90% of cluster scores above 0. Three of the identified cytomegalovirus-associated TCR beta chains were confirmed in vitro to be specific for cytomegalovirus antigens.

This receptor was identified in a woman between 18 and 30 years old in good health and CMV-seronegative. The sequenced material came from PBMCs.

The sequenced DNA is TGTGCCAGCAGTAATCTTCTAGCGGTTGGCACAGATACGCAGTATTTT. This gives the protein CASSNLLAVGTDTQYF. The sequence links TRBV13 to TRBJ2-3; 7 central bases correspond to TRBD2. Counted from cysteine to phenylalanine, this CDR3 has 16 amino acids. Only the CDR3 DNA is retained, 48 bases long and in frame from the first base. In the germline V gene (reference sequence), CDR1 corresponds to PRHDT and CDR2 to FYEKMQ. Trimming removed 6 bases from V and 1 base from J; the gene matches leave 10 bases unexplained.